The 10 T cell receptor beta chains in this list originate from one sample, sequenced in a study of blood T cells in healthy people across ages. A second PCR of about 7 to 12 cycles used a sample-barcoded 5' primer and a J-beta primer mix. TCRdb processed the 5' RACE reads anew with MiXCR; each CDR3 protein has one entry. The sample carries over 550,000 distinct CDR3 sequences, approximately 30% recorded once. Sequencing used blood. The origin of the receptors is a woman older than 75 in good health.

As concerns this clonotype: This may arise from a read error, as a much more abundant clone is one base away. The chain links TRBV7-2 to TRBJ1-2; D possibly corresponds to TRBD1 (6 bases). Germline CDR1 SGHTA, CDR2 FQGNSA. The CDR3 totals 14 residues. CDR3 protein: CASGLQGRAYGYTF. Here the CDR3 DNA reads TGTGCCAGCGGCTTACAGGGCCGAGCCTATGGCTACACCTTC.

The table lists this clonotype with many counts. Relative to the germline gene, one junction end is altered; a read error may explain this. The chain combines TRBV7-9 with TRBJ1-5; possibly TRBD1 for D (5 bases). The CDR3 spans 15 residues. The germline V gene encodes CDR1 SEHNR and CDR2 FQNEAQ (reference sequence). CDR3 nucleotide sequence: TGCGCCAGCAGCTTGGGGGGGGTTAGCAATCAGCCCCAGCATTTT. Residues: CASSLGGVSNQPQHF.

Worth noting for this clonotype: A much larger clone differs by one base, so this may be a read error. The chain carries TRBV29-1 and TRBJ1-1; D is ambiguous. The CDR3 totals 13 residues. V lost 4 bases, J lost 6 bases, and 15 bases lay in between. Germline assignment: CDR1 SQVTM and CDR2 ANQGSEA. CDR3 loop: CSVAGRLRAEAFF. CDR3 DNA: TGCAGCGTTGCAGGTCGTTTGAGGGCTGAAGCTTTCTTT.

Concerning this clonotype: Mismatch with germline at one junction end may stem from a read error. The chain links TRBV4-2 to TRBJ2-1, with D unresolved. This CDR3 is built from 11 residues. Looked up from germline, CDR1 is LGHNA and CDR2 is YNFKEQ. The chain's CDR3 is CASSQSYELFF. DNA for the CDR3: TGTGCCAGCAGCCAGTCCTACGAGCTGTTCTTC.

In its sample, this clonotype was seen once. The chain joins TRBV6-5 to TRBJ1-2; D remains ambiguous. The CDR3 loop spans 13 amino acids. Trimming pared 4 bases from V and 7 bases from J, leaving 13 bases between. Looked up from germline, CDR1 is MNHEY and CDR2 is SVGAGI. The CDR3 is CASSLGSLAGYTF. The DNA for the CDR3 is TGTGCCAGCAGTTTGGGATCCCTGGCTGGCTACACCTTC.

This clonotype was detected many times. CDR3 residues: CASSQDWGPYEQYF. CDR3 nucleotides: TGCGCCAGCAGCCAAGATTGGGGGCCCTACGAGCAGTACTTC. The chain joins TRBV4-3 to TRBJ2-7, with D maybe TRBD1 (6 bases). The CDR3 extends over 14 amino acids. Trimming pared 0 bases from V and 2 bases from J, leaving 8 bases between. Germline-derived CDR1 and CDR2 are LGHNA and YSLEER.

This clonotype occurred many times. The CDR3 DNA is TGTGCCAGCAGTGAACGGGGCAATCAGCCCCAGCATTTT. This sequence encodes CASSERGNQPQHF. The chain is built from TRBV6-1 and TRBJ1-5; D not resolved. The CDR3 consists of 13 residues. Trimming left V 2 bases short and J 2 bases short, with 4 bases between. Germline V lookup: CDR1 MNHNS, CDR2 SASEGT.

With regard to this clonotype: It may be a read error: a sequence one base away is much more abundant. The genes are TRBV4-1 and TRBJ2-7, with 10 nucleotides matching TRBD1. Germline-derived CDR1 and CDR2 are MGHRA and YSYEKL. CDR3 length: 13 residues. CDR3 in DNA: TGCCCCAGCAGCCATGATACCGGGACAGGGGAGTACTTC. This codes for CPSSHDTGTGEYF.

This clonotype has a count of ten or more. This sequence joins TRBV20-1 and TRBJ2-1, with unresolved D. This CDR3 region has 13 residues. Looked up from germline, CDR1 is DFQATT and CDR2 is SNEGSKA (reference sequence). Between the trimmed V and J ends, which lost 2 bases and 4 bases, there was a span of 9 bases. This CDR3 is CSARFAVYNEQFF. The CDR3 DNA is TGCAGTGCTAGATTTGCCGTATACAATGAGCAGTTCTTC.

The chain joins TRBV19 to TRBJ1-1; D remains ambiguous. The CDR3 length is 14 residues. Germline V gene lookup returns CDR1 LNHDA and CDR2 SQIVND (reference sequence). V lost 6 bases to trimming and J lost 1 base, with 12 bases between them. CDR3 in amino acids: CASREGLGNTEAFF. CDR3 DNA: TGTGCCAGTAGGGAGGGATTGGGGAACACTGAAGCTTTCTTT.